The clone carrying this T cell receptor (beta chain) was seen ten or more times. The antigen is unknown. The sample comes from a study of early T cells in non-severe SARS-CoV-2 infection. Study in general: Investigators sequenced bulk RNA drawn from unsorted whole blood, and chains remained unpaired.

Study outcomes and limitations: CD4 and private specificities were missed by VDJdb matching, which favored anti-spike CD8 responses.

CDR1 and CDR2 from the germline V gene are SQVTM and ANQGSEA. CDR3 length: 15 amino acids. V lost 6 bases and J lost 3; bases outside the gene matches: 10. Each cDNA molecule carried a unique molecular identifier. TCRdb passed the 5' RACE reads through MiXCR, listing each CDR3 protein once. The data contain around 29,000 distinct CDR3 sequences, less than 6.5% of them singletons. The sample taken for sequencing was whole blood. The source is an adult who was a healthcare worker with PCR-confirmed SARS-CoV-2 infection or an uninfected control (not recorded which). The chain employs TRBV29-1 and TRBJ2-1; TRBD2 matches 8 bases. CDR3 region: CSVAPFSGVYNEQFF. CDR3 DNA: TGCAGCGTAGCACCCTTTAGCGGGGTCTACAATGAGCAGTTCTTC.